The 14 T cell receptor beta chains below were found in one sample sequenced in a study of cytomegalovirus exposure and HLA in healthy donors. Here immunoSEQ multiplex PCR was the method, and the copy in TCRdb shows in-frame clones only, minus some. The sample carries about 400,000 clones, roughly 90% recorded once. The sample consisted of PBMCs. The receptors here all came from a woman between 18 and 30 years old in good health and CMV-seronegative.

This chain uses TRBV27 with TRBJ2-5; the match to TRBD2 covers 9 bases. This CDR3 contains 16 residues. With V trimmed by 3 bases and J by 5 bases, 10 bases remained unmatched. Germline CDR1 is MNHEY and CDR2 is SMNVEV (reference sequence). The CDR3 sequence: CASSFPVSGRRETQYF. For the CDR3, the DNA is TGTGCCAGCAGTTTTCCCGTAAGCGGGAGGAGGGAGACCCAGTACTTC.

V gene TRBV28 combines with J gene TRBJ2-2; TRBD1 aligns across 9 bases. J lost 8 bases, V lost 7 bases, and 17 bases had no gene match. CDR1 MDHEN and CDR2 SYDVKM come from the germline V gene. CDR3 length equals 17 residues. CDR3 amino acids: CASTLNRGTGLTGELFF. CDR3 sequence (DNA): TGTGCCAGCACTCTCAATCGGGGGACAGGGTTAACGGGGGAGCTGTTTTTT. Supplemented by reference TRBV28 and TRBJ2-2, the full variable domain reads DVKVTQSSRYLVKRTGEKVFLECVQDMDHENMFWYRQDPGLGLRLIYFSYDVKMKEKGDIPEGYSVSREKKERFSLILESASTNQTSMYLCASTLNRGTGLTGELFFGEGSRLTVL.

V usage is TRBV15 and J usage is TRBJ2-7; TRBD2 agrees at 9 bases. The germline V gene has CDR1 LNHNV and CDR2 YYDKDF (reference sequence). The CDR3 has 15 residues. V gave up 0 bases and J gave up 6 bases; unmatched junction bases: 6. This CDR3 is CATSRDPAGGSEQYF. As DNA, the CDR3 is TGTGCCACCAGCAGAGATCCTGCGGGGGGGAGCGAGCAGTACTTC.

The V gene is TRBV5-4, the J gene TRBJ2-3; D is possibly TRBD1 (6 bases). Trimming left V 0 bases short and J 0 bases short, with 8 bases between. The CDR3 sequence is 15 residues long. Germline V CDR1 and CDR2: SGHNT, YYREEE (reference sequence). The CDR3 nucleotides are TGTGCCAGCAGCTTGGAGACAGGTAGCACAGATACGCAGTATTTT. Translation: CASSLETGSTDTQYF. Using reference TRBV5-4 and TRBJ2-3 for the parts outside the CDR3, the full variable domain is ETGVTQSPTHLIKTRGQQVTLRCSSQSGHNTVSWYQQALGQGPQFIFQYYREEENGRGNFPPRFSGLQFPNYSSELNVNALELDDSALYLCASSLETGSTDTQYFGPGTRLTVL.

This clone was counted only a few times. This chain connects TRBV4-1 to TRBJ2-7, with D possibly TRBD2 on 5 matching bases. CDR3 length: 15 residues. Trimming pared 4 bases from V and 0 bases from J, leaving 13 bases between. The V gene's germline CDR1 is MGHRA and CDR2 YSYEKL. CDR3 bases: TGCGCCAGCAGCCCATTGGTGAGCGGCTCCTACGAGCAGTACTTC. Its translation: CASSPLVSGSYEQYF.

The rearrangement links TRBV4-2 to TRBJ2-1; 8 nucleotides align to TRBD2. Germline values: CDR1 LGHNA, CDR2 YNFKEQ. V lost 2 bases to trimming and J lost 10 bases; unmatched junction nucleotides: 13. The CDR3 is 16 amino acids. The CDR3 sequence: CASSQTGGTRFNEQFF. The CDR3 bases are TGTGCCAGCAGCCAAACTGGGGGGACTAGATTTAACGAGCAGTTCTTC.

This clone was detected once. V gene TRBV28 combines with J gene TRBJ2-1; TRBD2 is a possible D gene (7 bases). The CDR3 sequence is 14 residues long. From germline, CDR1 is MDHEN and CDR2 SYDVKM. Trimming pared 3 bases from V and 8 bases from J, leaving 14 bases between. In DNA, the CDR3 is TGTGCCAGCAGTTTGGTCGGGGGGCAGGATGAGCAGTTCTTC. Its protein is CASSLVGGQDEQFF.

The chain has TRBV28 and TRBJ1-4; a possible D gene is TRBD1 (5 bases). CDR1 and CDR2 (germline): MDHEN, SYDVKM. CDR3 size: 15 residues. The V end was cut by 3 bases, the J end by 6 bases, with 14 bases between. CDR3 residues: CASSFPQARHEKLFF. CDR3 bases: TGTGCCAGCAGTTTCCCACAGGCGAGGCATGAAAAACTGTTTTTT. Variable domain in full (rest from reference TRBV28 and TRBJ1-4): DVKVTQSSRYLVKRTGEKVFLECVQDMDHENMFWYRQDPGLGLRLIYFSYDVKMKEKGDIPEGYSVSREKKERFSLILESASTNQTSMYLCASSFPQARHEKLFFGSGTQLSVL.

V usage is TRBV29-1 and J usage is TRBJ1-2; 8 nucleotides align to TRBD1. Germline values: CDR1 SQVTM, CDR2 ANQGSEA. This CDR3 has 17 amino acids. V gave up 6 bases and J gave up 4 bases; unmatched junction bases: 19. In DNA, the CDR3 is TGCAGCGTCGTAGGGGGAGGACAGGGAAGTTTATCCTATGGCTACACCTTC. It specifies CSVVGGGQGSLSYGYTF. Complete variable domain (other parts from reference TRBV29-1 and TRBJ1-2): SAVISQKPSRDICQRGTSLTIQCQVDSQVTMMFWYRQQPGQSLTLIATANQGSEATYESGFVIDKFPISRPNLTFSTLTVSNMSPEDSSIYLCSVVGGGQGSLSYGYTFGSGTRLTVV.

The chain couples TRBV23-1 to TRBJ1-1, with D perhaps matching TRBD1 (6 bases). TRBV23-1 is an open reading frame whose function is uncertain. The CDR3 totals 14 residues. V was cut by 9 bases and J by 3 bases, with 17 bases left in between. CDR3 sequence (DNA): TGCGCCAGAATTACACAGGGATCGGACACTGAAGCTTTCTTT. Its translation: CARITQGSDTEAFF.

The chain carries TRBV6-4 and TRBJ2-1; D uncertain. The CDR3 is 14 residues long. The V and J ends lost 2 bases and 9 bases respectively, with 14 bases between them. Per the germline V gene, CDR1 is MRHNA and CDR2 is SNTAGT. CDR3 in amino acids: CASSDGSSVGEQFF. Here the CDR3 DNA reads TGTGCCAGCAGTGACGGGTCCAGCGTGGGTGAGCAGTTCTTC.

J is TRBJ1-2 and V is TRBV5-6; D is perhaps TRBD1 (5 bases). Germline lookup yields CDR1 SGHDT and CDR2 YYEEEE. This CDR3 has 13 amino acids. The V gene lost 1 base and the J gene lost 4 bases, with 8 bases spanning the gap. CDR3 loop: CASSLKGIYGYTF. The DNA of the CDR3 is TGTGCCAGCAGCTTGAAGGGGATCTATGGCTACACCTTC.

The count of this clone is one. The gene calls are TRBV5-4 and TRBJ2-1, with 9 nucleotides matching TRBD2. With V trimmed by 4 bases and J by 9 bases, 20 bases remained unmatched. There are 18 residues in the CDR3. The germline V gene encodes CDR1 SGHNT and CDR2 YYREEE (reference sequence). CDR3 residues: CASSTPHSGSRGMSEQFF. In nucleotides, the CDR3 is TGTGCCAGCAGCACACCCCATAGCGGGAGTAGGGGTATGAGTGAGCAGTTCTTC.

The J gene is TRBJ2-1, the V gene TRBV28, with 8 bases lining up with TRBD1. V trimming: 6 bases; J trimming: 4 bases; junction bases outside the gene matches: 5. In germline, CDR1 is MDHEN, CDR2 SYDVKM. This CDR3 spans 14 amino acids. The CDR3 protein is CASSYRDRYNEQFF. The CDR3 DNA sequence: TGTGCCAGCAGCTACCGGGACAGGTACAATGAGCAGTTCTTC.